The TCR beta chain described here comes from a study of T cell changes during pregnancy in multiple sclerosis. The assay was immunoSEQ multiplex PCR, and TCRdb's table has in-frame clones only and misses some. The sample records 40,000 to 45,000 clones, nearly 90% being singletons. Unmatched junction bases numbered 18, after V lost 0 bases and J lost 6 bases. CDR1 is SGHRS and CDR2 is YFSETQ in the germline V gene. The CDR3 totals 19 residues. The chain links TRBV5-1 to TRBJ2-3; 8 positions match TRBD2. This TCR was recovered from a female donor with multiple sclerosis, enrolled in a pregnancy study. The material was CD4+ T cells from peripheral blood mononuclear cells, obtained in the first trimester of pregnancy. CDR3 amino acids: CASSLASATGTRSFDTQYF. The CDR3 DNA sequence: TGCGCCAGCAGCTTGGCGTCAGCTACCGGGACTAGATCCTTTGATACGCAGTATTTT.